A selection of T cell receptor beta chains follows, all from one sample in a study of shared clonotypes between healthy human individuals. Using immunoSEQ multiplex PCR, the repertoire was profiled, and TCRdb retains in-frame clones only, with some absent. The sample shows about 800,000 clones, 95% to 97% of them seen only once. Sample: naive CD8+ T cells sorted from blood. Every receptor here comes from a man aged 30 to 45 in good health. Each CDR3 is given with its conserved first and last residue. D genes are given only for firm matches. A clone size is listed for some rows: how often the clone was seen (once, few, many), or a class if it is expanded.

v_gene: TRBV7-9; abundance: NA; d_gene: TRBD1; j_gene: TRBJ2-7; CDR3aa: CASSGQGIHEQYF; CDR3nt: TGTGCCAGCAGCGGACAGGGGATCCACGAGCAGTACTTC
v_gene: TRBV29-1; abundance: NA; d_gene: TRBD1; j_gene: TRBJ2-3; CDR3aa: CSVTDRASTDTQYF; CDR3nt: TGCAGCGTTACCGACAGGGCAAGCACAGATACGCAGTATTTT
v_gene: TRBV7-8; abundance: NA; d_gene: NA; j_gene: TRBJ1-4; CDR3aa: CASSLWGGSGVKLFF; CDR3nt: TGTGCCAGCAGCTTATGGGGAGGGTCGGGGGTAAAACTGTTTTTT
v_gene: TRBV10-3; abundance: NA; d_gene: NA; j_gene: TRBJ2-3; CDR3aa: CAIRDTSGTDTQYF; CDR3nt: TGTGCCATCAGGGACACGTCCGGGACGGATACGCAGTATTTT
v_gene: TRBV2; abundance: NA; d_gene: NA; j_gene: TRBJ1-4; CDR3aa: CAYLPEVGEKLFF; CDR3nt: TGTGCCTACCTGCCGGAAGTGGGTGAAAAACTGTTTTTT
v_gene: TRBV7-2; abundance: NA; d_gene: NA; j_gene: TRBJ1-4; CDR3aa: CARRREKLFF; CDR3nt: TGTGCCCGGCGGAGGGAAAAACTGTTTTTT
v_gene: TRBV30; abundance: once; d_gene: NA; j_gene: TRBJ2-1; CDR3aa: CAWSEVSYNEQFF; CDR3nt: TGTGCCTGGAGTGAGGTATCCTACAATGAGCAGTTCTTC
v_gene: TRBV28; abundance: NA; d_gene: NA; j_gene: TRBJ2-1; CDR3aa: CASALPRNEQFF; CDR3nt: TGTGCCAGCGCCCTTCCGAGGAATGAGCAGTTCTTC
v_gene: TRBV7-9; abundance: NA; d_gene: TRBD2; j_gene: TRBJ2-4; CDR3aa: CASSSGLAGQIFQYF; CDR3nt: TGTGCCAGCAGCTCTGGACTAGCCGGCCAGATTTTTCAGTACTTC
v_gene: TRBV20-1; abundance: NA; d_gene: TRBD1; j_gene: TRBJ1-1; CDR3aa: CSAGQGTEAFF; CDR3nt: TGCAGTGCGGGACAGGGGACTGAAGCTTTCTTT
v_gene: TRBV5-1; abundance: NA; d_gene: NA; j_gene: TRBJ1-1; CDR3aa: CASSVDSYEAQAFF; CDR3nt: TGCGCCAGCAGCGTCGACAGTTACGAAGCCCAAGCTTTCTTT
v_gene: TRBV29-1; abundance: NA; d_gene: NA; j_gene: TRBJ2-5; CDR3aa: CSVEPTDLIETQYF; CDR3nt: TGCAGCGTTGAACCCACCGACTTGATAGAGACCCAGTACTTC
v_gene: TRBV6-5; abundance: NA; d_gene: TRBD2; j_gene: TRBJ2-7; CDR3aa: CASSWVAGGSYEQYF; CDR3nt: TGTGCCAGCAGTTGGGTAGCGGGAGGTTCCTACGAGCAGTACTTC
v_gene: TRBV5-5; abundance: NA; d_gene: NA; j_gene: TRBJ2-1; CDR3aa: CASSWTGVGNEQFF; CDR3nt: TGTGCCAGCAGCTGGACTGGGGTGGGGAATGAGCAGTTCTTC
v_gene: TRBV4-1; abundance: NA; d_gene: NA; j_gene: TRBJ2-5; CDR3aa: CASSQLISYTQYF; CDR3nt: TGCGCCAGCAGCCAATTGATCTCGTATACCCAGTACTTC
v_gene: TRBV7-9; abundance: NA; d_gene: NA; j_gene: TRBJ2-6; CDR3aa: CASSPRSQVSGANVLTF; CDR3nt: TGTGCCAGCAGCCCCCGTTCGCAGGTCTCTGGGGCCAACGTCCTGACTTTC
v_gene: TRBV6-5; abundance: NA; d_gene: NA; j_gene: TRBJ1-3; CDR3aa: CASSYRGPHRGNTIYF; CDR3nt: TGTGCCAGCAGTTACCGAGGGCCCCATCGGGGAAACACCATATATTTT
v_gene: TRBV6-5; abundance: NA; d_gene: TRBD1; j_gene: TRBJ2-2; CDR3aa: CASSYIQGTGELFF; CDR3nt: TGTGCCAGCAGTTACATACAGGGGACCGGGGAGCTGTTTTTT
v_gene: TRBV27; abundance: NA; d_gene: NA; j_gene: TRBJ2-7; CDR3aa: CASSSQTLDYELGYEQYF; CDR3nt: TGTGCCAGCAGTTCCCAAACCCTCGACTATGAACTGGGTTACGAGCAGTACTTC
v_gene: TRBV9; abundance: NA; d_gene: NA; j_gene: TRBJ2-2; CDR3aa: CASSVGGELFF; CDR3nt: TGTGCCAGCAGCGTGGGCGGGGAGCTGTTTTTT
v_gene: TRBV28; abundance: NA; d_gene: NA; j_gene: TRBJ2-7; CDR3aa: CASSLVIGTLSPYEQYF; CDR3nt: TGTGCCAGCAGTTTGGTTATAGGGACACTCTCCCCCTACGAGCAGTACTTC
v_gene: TRBV9; abundance: NA; d_gene: NA; j_gene: TRBJ2-5; CDR3aa: CASSGETQYF; CDR3nt: TGTGCCAGCAGCGGGGAGACCCAGTACTTC
v_gene: TRBV6-1; abundance: NA; d_gene: TRBD1; j_gene: TRBJ2-6; CDR3aa: CAIRTGNSGANVLTF; CDR3nt: TGTGCAATAAGGACAGGGAACTCTGGGGCCAACGTCCTGACTTTC
v_gene: TRBV27; abundance: NA; d_gene: NA; j_gene: TRBJ2-1; CDR3aa: CASSQGNEQFF; CDR3nt: TGTGCCAGCAGCCAGGGGAATGAGCAGTTCTTC
v_gene: TRBV6-5; abundance: NA; d_gene: NA; j_gene: TRBJ1-2; CDR3aa: CASSYPGLSDYGYTF; CDR3nt: TGTGCCAGCAGTTACCCGGGACTGAGCGACTATGGCTACACCTTC
v_gene: TRBV30; abundance: NA; d_gene: NA; j_gene: TRBJ2-1; CDR3aa: CAADQRVYEQFF; CDR3nt: TGTGCCGCCGACCAGCGGGTGTATGAGCAGTTCTTC
v_gene: TRBV11-2; abundance: NA; d_gene: NA; j_gene: TRBJ2-3; CDR3aa: CASSLPSGNTQYF; CDR3nt: TGTGCCAGCAGCCTTCCGTCGGGGAATACGCAGTATTTT
v_gene: TRBV4-3; abundance: NA; d_gene: TRBD1; j_gene: TRBJ1-1; CDR3aa: CASSLGTGTEAFF; CDR3nt: TGCGCCAGCAGCCTTGGGACAGGGACTGAAGCTTTCTTT
v_gene: TRBV10-2; abundance: NA; d_gene: NA; j_gene: TRBJ1-4; CDR3aa: CASKDPRDNEKLFF; CDR3nt: TGCGCCAGCAAAGACCCCAGGGATAATGAAAAACTGTTTTTT
v_gene: TRBV20-1; abundance: NA; d_gene: NA; j_gene: TRBJ2-5; CDR3aa: CSATFPETQYF; CDR3nt: TGCAGTGCCACCTTCCCGGAGACCCAGTACTTC
v_gene: TRBV11-2; abundance: NA; d_gene: TRBD1; j_gene: TRBJ1-1; CDR3aa: CASSYPGQGGWNTEAFF; CDR3nt: TGTGCCAGCAGCTATCCGGGACAGGGGGGATGGAACACTGAAGCTTTCTTT
v_gene: TRBV11-2; abundance: NA; d_gene: TRBD2; j_gene: TRBJ2-7; CDR3aa: CASSSALAGGTYEQYF; CDR3nt: TGTGCCAGCAGCTCCGCCCTAGCGGGAGGAACCTACGAGCAGTACTTC
v_gene: TRBV5-1; abundance: NA; d_gene: TRBD1; j_gene: TRBJ1-1; CDR3aa: CASSLRDSLFTEAFF; CDR3nt: TGCGCCAGCAGCTTACGGGACAGCCTTTTCACTGAAGCTTTCTTT
v_gene: TRBV5-5; abundance: NA; d_gene: TRBD1; j_gene: TRBJ2-7; CDR3aa: CASSSIQTGGYEQYF; CDR3nt: TGTGCCAGCAGCTCGATTCAGACAGGGGGTTACGAGCAGTACTTC
v_gene: TRBV29-1; abundance: NA; d_gene: TRBD2; j_gene: TRBJ2-7; CDR3aa: CSVDEGLAGNEQYF; CDR3nt: TGCAGCGTTGACGAGGGACTAGCGGGGAACGAGCAGTACTTC
v_gene: TRBV27; abundance: NA; d_gene: NA; j_gene: TRBJ2-1; CDR3aa: CASRPSLGDEQFF; CDR3nt: TGTGCCAGCAGACCCTCTCTCGGGGATGAGCAGTTCTTC
v_gene: TRBV19; abundance: NA; d_gene: NA; j_gene: TRBJ2-2; CDR3aa: CASSFPGELFF; CDR3nt: TGTGCCAGCTCTTTTCCCGGGGAGCTGTTTTTT
v_gene: TRBV27; abundance: NA; d_gene: TRBD2; j_gene: TRBJ2-2; CDR3aa: CASSPGLAPGTGELFF; CDR3nt: TGTGCCAGCAGTCCCGGACTAGCTCCCGGCACCGGGGAGCTGTTTTTT
v_gene: TRBV10-3; abundance: NA; d_gene: NA; j_gene: TRBJ2-7; CDR3aa: CAISESTSYEQYF; CDR3nt: TGTGCCATCAGTGAGTCTACTAGCTACGAGCAGTACTTC
v_gene: TRBV29-1; abundance: NA; d_gene: NA; j_gene: TRBJ2-6; CDR3aa: CSVIGVGDSSGANVLTF; CDR3nt: TGCAGCGTTATCGGTGTAGGGGATTCCTCTGGGGCCAACGTCCTGACTTTC
v_gene: TRBV5-1; abundance: NA; d_gene: NA; j_gene: TRBJ2-2; CDR3aa: CASSFESTGELFF; CDR3nt: TGCGCCAGCAGCTTTGAGAGCACCGGGGAGCTGTTTTTT
v_gene: TRBV5-1; abundance: NA; d_gene: NA; j_gene: TRBJ1-2; CDR3aa: CASSLGQASLFGYTF; CDR3nt: TGCGCCAGCAGCTTGGGACAGGCGTCTTTGTTTGGCTACACCTTC
v_gene: TRBV27; abundance: NA; d_gene: NA; j_gene: TRBJ1-2; CDR3aa: CASRPIQEPSPFYGYTF; CDR3nt: TGTGCCAGCAGGCCGATACAAGAACCATCCCCTTTCTATGGCTACACCTTC
v_gene: TRBV27; abundance: NA; d_gene: NA; j_gene: TRBJ2-2; CDR3aa: CASSSQDKLRSGELFF; CDR3nt: TGTGCCAGCAGTTCCCAGGACAAGTTAAGGTCCGGGGAGCTGTTTTTT
v_gene: TRBV4-1; abundance: NA; d_gene: NA; j_gene: TRBJ1-3; CDR3aa: CASSPWASGNTIYF; CDR3nt: TGCGCCAGCAGCCCGTGGGCTTCTGGAAACACCATATATTTT
v_gene: TRBV5-4; abundance: NA; d_gene: NA; j_gene: TRBJ1-3; CDR3aa: CASNRGETGNTIYF; CDR3nt: TGTGCCAGCAATCGTGGCGAAACTGGAAACACCATATATTTT
v_gene: TRBV9; abundance: NA; d_gene: TRBD2; j_gene: TRBJ2-3; CDR3aa: CASSVGLAGDGLGTDTQYF; CDR3nt: TGTGCCAGCAGCGTAGGGCTAGCGGGAGACGGGCTGGGCACAGATACGCAGTATTTT
v_gene: TRBV10-3; abundance: NA; d_gene: NA; j_gene: TRBJ1-3; CDR3aa: CATSPPGVSGNTIYF; CDR3nt: TGTGCCACCAGCCCTCCAGGGGTTAGTGGAAACACCATATATTTT
v_gene: TRBV27; abundance: NA; d_gene: NA; j_gene: TRBJ2-7; CDR3aa: CASSPSPPYEQYF; CDR3nt: TGTGCCAGCAGCCCGTCCCCTCCCTACGAGCAGTACTTC
v_gene: TRBV28; abundance: NA; d_gene: NA; j_gene: TRBJ2-7; CDR3aa: CASSFGTSSLAYEQYF; CDR3nt: TGTGCCAGCAGTTTTGGTACTAGCTCCTTGGCCTACGAGCAGTACTTC
v_gene: TRBV30; abundance: once; d_gene: NA; j_gene: TRBJ2-7; CDR3aa: CAWSEGAYEQYF; CDR3nt: TGTGCCTGGAGCGAGGGGGCCTACGAGCAGTACTTC
v_gene: TRBV7-9; abundance: NA; d_gene: NA; j_gene: TRBJ2-7; CDR3aa: CASGGRARAEQYF; CDR3nt: TGTGCCTCCGGCGGGCGGGCCAGGGCCGAGCAGTACTTC
v_gene: TRBV6-6; abundance: NA; d_gene: NA; j_gene: TRBJ1-1; CDR3aa: CASSYSFQEVNTEAFF; CDR3nt: TGTGCCAGCAGTTACTCGTTTCAGGAAGTGAACACTGAAGCTTTCTTT